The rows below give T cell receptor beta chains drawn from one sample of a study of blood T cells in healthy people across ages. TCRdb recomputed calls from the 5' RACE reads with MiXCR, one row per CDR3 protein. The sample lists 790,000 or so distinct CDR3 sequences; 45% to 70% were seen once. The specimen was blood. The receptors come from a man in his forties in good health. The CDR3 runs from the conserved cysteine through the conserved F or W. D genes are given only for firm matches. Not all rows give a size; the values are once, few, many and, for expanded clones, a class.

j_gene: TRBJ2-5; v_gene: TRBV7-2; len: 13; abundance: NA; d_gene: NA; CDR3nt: TGTGCCAGCGTCAGGGACTACCAAGAGACCCAGTACTTC; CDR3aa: CASVRDYQETQYF
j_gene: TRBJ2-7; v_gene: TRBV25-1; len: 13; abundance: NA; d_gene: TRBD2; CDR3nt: TGTGCCAGCGGAGGACTAGCTTCCTACGAGCAGTACTTC; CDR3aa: CASGGLASYEQYF
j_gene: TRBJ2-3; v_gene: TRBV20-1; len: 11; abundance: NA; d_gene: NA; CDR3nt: TGCAGTGCCGTCGGAACAGATACGCAGTATTTT; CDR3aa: CSAVGTDTQYF
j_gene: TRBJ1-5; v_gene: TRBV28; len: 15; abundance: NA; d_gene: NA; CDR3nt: TGTGCCAGCAGACTGGACGTGAATAGCAATCAGCCCCAGCATTTT; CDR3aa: CASRLDVNSNQPQHF
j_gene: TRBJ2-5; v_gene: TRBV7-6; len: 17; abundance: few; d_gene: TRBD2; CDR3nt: TGTGCCAGCAGCTTAGCCCCTAGCGGGAGGGTTCAAGAGACCCAGTACTTC; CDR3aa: CASSLAPSGRVQETQYF
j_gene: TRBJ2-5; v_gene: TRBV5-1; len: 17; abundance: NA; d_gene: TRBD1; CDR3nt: TGCGCCAGCAGCTTTACCGGGACAGGGAAGATCCAAGAGACCCAGTACTTC; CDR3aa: CASSFTGTGKIQETQYF
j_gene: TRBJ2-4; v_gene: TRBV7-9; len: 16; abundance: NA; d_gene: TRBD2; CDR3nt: TGTGCCAGCAGCTTATACGCGCGGGAGGCCAAAAACATTCAGTACTTC; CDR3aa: CASSLYAREAKNIQYF
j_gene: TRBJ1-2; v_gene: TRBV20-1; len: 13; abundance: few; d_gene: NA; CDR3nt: TGCAGTGCTAGTGAAGACGCGAACTATGGCTACACCTTC; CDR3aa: CSASEDANYGYTF
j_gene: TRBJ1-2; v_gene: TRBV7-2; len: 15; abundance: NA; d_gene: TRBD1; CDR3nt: TGTGCCAGCAGCTCAGAAGCGGGACAGAGGCTTGGCTACACCTTC; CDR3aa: CASSSEAGQRLGYTF
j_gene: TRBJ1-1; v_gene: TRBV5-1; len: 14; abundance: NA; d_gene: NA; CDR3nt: TGCGCCAGCAGCTCGGGACGGCCGGATTTGGAAGCTTTCTTT; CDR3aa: CASSSGRPDLEAFF
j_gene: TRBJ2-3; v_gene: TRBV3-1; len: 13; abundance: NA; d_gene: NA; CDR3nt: TGTGCCAGCAGCCGCCCGAGTGCCGATACGCAGTATTTT; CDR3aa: CASSRPSADTQYF
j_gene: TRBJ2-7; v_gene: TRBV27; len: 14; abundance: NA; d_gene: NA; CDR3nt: TGTGCCAGCAGTACTTACGGCGGCTCCTACGAGCAGTACTTC; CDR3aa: CASSTYGGSYEQYF
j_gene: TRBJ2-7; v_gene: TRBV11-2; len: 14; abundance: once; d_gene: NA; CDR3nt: TGTGCCAGCAGCTTAGTCCCGGGAGTATCCGAGCAGTACTTC; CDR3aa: CASSLVPGVSEQYF
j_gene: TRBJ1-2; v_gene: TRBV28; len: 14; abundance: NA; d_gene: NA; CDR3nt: TGTGCCAGCAGTCTCGGGAGGGTTAGCTATGGCTACACCTTC; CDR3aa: CASSLGRVSYGYTF
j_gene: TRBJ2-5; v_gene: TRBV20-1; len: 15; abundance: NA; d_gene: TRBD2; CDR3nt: TGCAGTGCTAGGGTCGGGGGGGATATAGGGGAGACCCAGTACTTC; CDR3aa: CSARVGGDIGETQYF